The 6 T cell receptor beta chains in this list originate from one sample, sequenced in a study of blood T cells in healthy people across ages. Primed by a sample-barcoded 5' primer and a J-beta primer mix, a second PCR proceeded for 7 to 11 cycles. Each CDR3 protein is one row after TCRdb ran MiXCR on the 5' RACE reads. The sample includes some 1.5 million distinct CDR3 sequences, roughly 27% seen only once; the top ten take 6.5% to 8.5%. Material: blood. Source of these receptors: a woman in her thirties in good health.

The rearrangement joins TRBV4-1 to TRBJ1-1; a possible D gene is TRBD1 (5 bases). The CDR3 consists of 15 residues. The V gene's germline CDR1 is MGHRA and CDR2 YSYEKL. Trimming stripped 3 bases from V and 1 base from J, with 12 bases between. CDR3 DNA: TGCGCCAGCAGCCAGCAGAGCAGGGCGAACACTGAAGCTTTCTTT. Amino acid sequence: CASSQQSRANTEAFF.

Regarding this clonotype: A much larger clone lies one base from this, so it may be a read error. The chain recombines TRBV5-1 with TRBJ2-7, with 8 bases lining up with TRBD2. V was clipped by 7 bases and J by 1 base; unmatched bases: 7. Per germline, CDR1 SGHRS and CDR2 YFSETQ. This CDR3 region has 14 residues. The DNA for the CDR3 is TGCGCCAGCCAACGCGGGGGGACATCCTACGAGCAGTACTTC. Its protein is CASQRGGTSYEQYF.

This clonotype showed up many times. The chain uses TRBV14 and TRBJ2-5, with 7 bases matching TRBD1. The CDR3 length is 15 residues. V dropped 4 bases and J dropped 2; count of bases not matched to a gene: 7. Germline V gives CDR1 SGHDN, CDR2 FVKESK. The CDR3 coding sequence is TGTGCCAGCAGCCCGTGGGACAGCGATCAAGAGACCCAGTACTTC. As protein: CASSPWDSDQETQYF.

This clonotype was seen just once. It may be a read error: a sequence one base away is much more abundant. This sequence joins TRBV7-9 and TRBJ2-5; tentatively, D is TRBD1 or TRBD2 (5 bases each). V was pared by 8 bases and J by 3 bases, with 13 bases between. This CDR3 comprises 13 residues. Germline CDR1 SEHNR, CDR2 FQNEAQ (reference sequence). CDR3 nucleotides: TGTGCCAGCCCTATCGGGGCGGAAGAGACCCAGTACTTC. Encoded protein: CASPIGAEETQYF. Drawing the rest from reference TRBV7-9 and TRBJ2-5, the complete variable domain is DTGVSQNPRHKITKRGQNVTFRCDPISEHNRLYWYRQTLGQGPEFLTYFQNEAQLEKSRLLSDRFSAERPKGSFSTLEIQRTEQGDSAMYLCASPIGAEETQYFGPGTRLLVL.

A word on this clonotype: One end of the junction varies from germline; a read error may be responsible. In nucleotides, the CDR3 is TGTGCCATCAGTGATAGAGGGAGGTTC. Translated: CAISDRGRF. The V call is TRBV10-3, the J call TRBJ2-1; a possible D gene is TRBD2 (6 bases). The CDR3 spans 9 residues. Germline CDR1 reads ENHRY; CDR2 reads SYGVKD.

The chain links TRBV7-2 to TRBJ1-6; no reliable D call. The V end lost 0 bases, the J end lost 0 bases, and 6 bases lay between the germline ends. CDR3 length equals 16 residues. Per germline, CDR1 SGHTA and CDR2 FQGNSA. The CDR3 here is CASSLAGLSYNSPLHF. In DNA form, the CDR3 reads TGTGCCAGCAGCTTAGCGGGCCTCTCCTATAATTCACCCCTCCACTTT.